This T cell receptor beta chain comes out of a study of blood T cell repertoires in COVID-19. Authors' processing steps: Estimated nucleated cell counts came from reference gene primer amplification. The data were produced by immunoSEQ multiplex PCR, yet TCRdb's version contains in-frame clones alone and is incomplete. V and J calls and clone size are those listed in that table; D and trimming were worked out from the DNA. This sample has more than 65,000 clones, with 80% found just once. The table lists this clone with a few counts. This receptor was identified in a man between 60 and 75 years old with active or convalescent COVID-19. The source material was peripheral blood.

CDR3 nucleotides: TGTGCCAGCAGTGAAGCTGGGGGGTTGGATGGCTACACCTTC. This sequence encodes CASSEAGGLDGYTF. The genes are TRBV6-1 and TRBJ1-2; D perhaps matches TRBD1 (5 bases). V gave up 0 bases and J gave up 6 bases, with 11 bases separating them. The CDR3 runs to 14 residues. Germline lookup yields CDR1 MNHNS and CDR2 SASEGT.